This TCR beta chain is from a study of T cells in Graves' hyperthyroidism and ophthalmopathy. Notes on the study in general: Ophthalmopathy, which appeared later, was predicted by the model a median roughly 6.4 months before onset.

Stable Graves' hyperthyroidism denoted no ophthalmopathy progression over 18 months. Uncontrolled infection, other autoimmune disease, pregnancy or lactation led to exclusion. Clinical symptoms, serum thyroxine and TRAb, thyroid ultrasound and orbital computed tomography together formed the diagnostic basis. Trimming cost V 4 bases and J 1 base, with 7 bases left between them. Germline CDR1 is DFQATT and CDR2 is SNEGSKA (reference sequence). The CDR3 is made up of 12 amino acids. The TCR beta CDR3 regions underwent amplification using RNA transcripts as the source. Researchers ran a first-round RT-PCR on the TCR CDR3 using the HTBI primer set. TCRdb ran MiXCR on the multiplex PCR reads and lists one entry per CDR3 protein. The sample gives a few hundred thousand distinct CDR3 sequences, around 45% of which show up once; about 8% is in the top ten. Turning to this clonotype: The antigen is undetermined.

The genes are TRBV20-1 and TRBJ1-1; D ambiguous. Source material: peripheral blood or thyroid tissue (not recorded which). The TCR was taken from a woman under 30 with Graves' hyperthyroidism. The CDR3 DNA follows: TGCAGTGCTAAGACCGGGAACACTGAAGCTTTCTTT. Its translation: CSAKTGNTEAFF.